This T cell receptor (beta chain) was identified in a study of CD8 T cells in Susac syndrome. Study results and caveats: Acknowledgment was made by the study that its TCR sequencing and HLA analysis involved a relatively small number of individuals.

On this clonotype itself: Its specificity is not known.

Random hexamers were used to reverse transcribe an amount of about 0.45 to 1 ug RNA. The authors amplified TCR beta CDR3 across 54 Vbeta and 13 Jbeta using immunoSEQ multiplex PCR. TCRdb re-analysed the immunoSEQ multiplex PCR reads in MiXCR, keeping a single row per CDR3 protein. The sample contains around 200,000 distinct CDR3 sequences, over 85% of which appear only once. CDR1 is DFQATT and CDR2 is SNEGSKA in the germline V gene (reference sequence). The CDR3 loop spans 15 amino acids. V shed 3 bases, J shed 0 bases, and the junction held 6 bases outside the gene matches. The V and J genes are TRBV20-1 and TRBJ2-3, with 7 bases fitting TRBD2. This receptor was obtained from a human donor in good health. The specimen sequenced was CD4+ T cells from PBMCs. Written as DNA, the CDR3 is TGCAGTGCTAGTTCCCGGGAGGCCAGCACAGATACGCAGTATTTT. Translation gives CSASSREASTDTQYF.